This T cell receptor (beta chain) was recovered during a study of identical twins listed by TCRdb under 2016. A note on the overall study: TCR alpha and beta repertoires from monozygotic twins, unrelated adults of various ages and cord blood were deep-sequenced to test whether fetal clonotypes persist. To rule out contamination, replicate twin experiments were performed at different times with different library preparation protocols.

Receptors were amplified or captured by 5' RACE. The sequencing machine was an Illumina HiSeq 2000. A universal primer binding site was introduced by template switching, and a unique molecular identifier was present in the final cDNA, enabling accurate counting of TCR cDNA molecules. Specific primers in the conserved constant-segment region were used to synthesize first-strand cDNA for TCR alpha and beta chains. To control for contamination, each cDNA library was double barcoded with a SMART-Mk sample barcode plus Illumina barcodes. TruSeq adapter sequences along with Illumina sample barcodes were introduced in two successive PCR steps. The TCR alpha and beta cDNA libraries were sequenced on the Illumina HiSeq platform using custom primers. Per the original workflow: Raw reads were processed with MiGEC to extract unique molecular identifiers, and MiXCR was used to determine CDR3 positions. Recombination models were inferred per individual with the repgenHMM and IGoR tools using an EM algorithm. The analysis of shared clonotypes was done with the tcR package in R, with sharing normalized by the product of cloneset sizes. To study raw recombination free of thymic and clonal selection effects, out-of-frame nonproductive sequences were analyzed. TCRdb redid the processing of the public reads, applying fastp at Q25 and MiXCR, and retained in-frame beta chains. For every CDR3 protein sequence, its rows merge into one entry that carries the most common genes and DNA. Clone size and V and J calls follow TCRdb, not the original study. The sample data list hundreds of thousands of distinct CDR3 sequences, and 18% of these were observed just once. In total, the top ten clones hold about an eighth of the sample.

The CDR3 has 12 amino acids, counting the end cysteine and phenylalanine. Of the read, only the CDR3 DNA is kept; its 36 bases are in frame from base 1. The junction shows trimming of 1 base on V and 10 bases on J, plus 7 bases between the germline ends. Only healthy Caucasian donors were included. Three pairs of female monozygotic twins, all aged 18 to 29 years, made up the twin cohort. Peripheral blood mononuclear cells were used as the source from which RNA for TCR libraries was isolated. As to this clonotype: Its binding antigen is unknown. No much larger clonotype is one base removed from it; base qualities were not supplied.

Points the paper makes about the study in general: Out-of-frame TCR alpha sequences shared between twins showed an excess of low generation-probability sequences compared with coincidental sharing between unrelated individuals. A weaker excess of twin sharing was found in beta out-of-frame sequences because the signal-to-noise ratio was lowered by fewer shared sequences. Out-of-frame TCR alpha sharing in monozygotic twins was systematically underestimated by recombination models, whereas sharing between unrelated individuals was in agreement with the recombination models. Zero-insertion analyses could be partly confounded by invariant T cells such as MAIT and iNKT, though diverse VJ usage argued against such confounding for most clonotypes. Conclusions relied on cross-sectional statistical analysis, since the same donors could not be followed over many years. Fewer insertions were carried by abundant cord blood beta clonotypes; a weaker similar trend was observed in young adult naive repertoires, while no such trend was observed in memory repertoires.

This sample also belongs to another study, concerning T cells expressing NK-cell markers. The second investigation adds: TCR beta-chain repertoires were profiled in sorted CD3+CD56+NKG2C+, CD3+CD56+NKG2C- and CD3+CD56-NKG2C+ T-cell subsets from several donors. Among the eight sequenced donors, seven were HCMV-seropositive and one was HCMV-seronegative. To restrict sorting to alphabetaTCR-expressing T cells, an anti-gammadeltaTCR antibody was added in several experiments. In roughly six donors, the dominant CD3+CD56+NKG2C+ clonotypes ranked among the top 10 CD8+ clonotypes, making up 1.0-7.0% of CD8+ T cells. Those dominant clonotypes were again the most abundant among CD3+CD56-NKG2C+ cells in a handful of donors, at roughly 25-60.1%. It remained unclear whether the expanded NKG2C-expressing T cell clones were specific for HCMV antigens. The study sequenced eight donors, all healthy volunteers chosen at random: three men and five women. HCMV serostatus was determined by detecting HCMV-specific IgG in serum with a commercial ELISA kit. For roughly 6 donors, bulk peripheral blood T-cell repertoires were additionally sequenced from unsorted PBMC. MIGEC handled demultiplexing of the reads and grouping by UMI, while MiTCR was used to assemble and quantify clonotypes. Only TCR cDNA sequences supported by at least two reads were kept to exclude erroneous sequences. The tcR package was used for downstream repertoire analysis, and clonotypes were matched between fractions using CDR3 nucleotide sequence together with V segment. VDJmatch was used to annotate antigen specificity against VDJdb, with one amino acid substitution in CDR3 allowed.

The rearranged chain carries TRBV12-3 or TRBV12-4 and TRBJ2-2, with the D gene too uncertain to name. Sequencing was performed on PBMCs. The receptor comes from a woman under 30 in good health. The CDR3 protein sequence reads: CASSLDFTELFF. The nucleotide sequence is given as TGTGCCAGCAGTTTAGACTTCACGGAGCTGTTTTTT.